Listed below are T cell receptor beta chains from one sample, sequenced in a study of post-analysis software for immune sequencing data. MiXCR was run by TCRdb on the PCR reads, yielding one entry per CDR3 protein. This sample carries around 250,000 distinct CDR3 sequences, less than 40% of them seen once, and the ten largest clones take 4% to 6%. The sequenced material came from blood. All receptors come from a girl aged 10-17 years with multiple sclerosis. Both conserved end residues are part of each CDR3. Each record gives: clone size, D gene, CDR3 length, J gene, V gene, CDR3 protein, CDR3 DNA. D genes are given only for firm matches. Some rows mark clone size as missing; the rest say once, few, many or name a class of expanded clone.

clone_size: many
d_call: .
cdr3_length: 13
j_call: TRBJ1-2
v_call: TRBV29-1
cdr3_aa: CSAVTGDYYGYTF
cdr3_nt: TGCAGCGCTGTAACGGGGGATTACTATGGCTACACCTTC

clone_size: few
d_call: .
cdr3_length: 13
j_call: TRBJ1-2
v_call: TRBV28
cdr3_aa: CASSLAGHYGYTF
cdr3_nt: TGTGCCAGCAGTTTAGCAGGCCACTATGGCTACACCTTC

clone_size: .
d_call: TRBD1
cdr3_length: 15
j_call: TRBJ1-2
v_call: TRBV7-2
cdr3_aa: CASSLVPGQGYGYTF
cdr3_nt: TGTGCCAGCAGCTTAGTCCCAGGACAGGGATATGGCTACACCTTC

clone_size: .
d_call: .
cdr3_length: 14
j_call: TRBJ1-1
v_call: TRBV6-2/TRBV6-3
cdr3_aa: CASSYSGSNTEAFF
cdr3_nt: TGTGCCAGCAGTTACTCCGGATCGAACACTGAAGCTTTCTTT

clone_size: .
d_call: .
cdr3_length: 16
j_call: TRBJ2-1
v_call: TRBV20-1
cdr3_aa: CSARDHGGHPRNEQFF
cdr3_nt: TGCAGTGCTAGAGATCATGGGGGTCACCCGCGTAATGAGCAGTTCTTC

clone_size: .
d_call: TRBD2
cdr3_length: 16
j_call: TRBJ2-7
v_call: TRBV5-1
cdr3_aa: CASSPTKTSGSYEQYF
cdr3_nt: TGCGCCAGCAGCCCAACCAAGACTAGCGGGAGCTACGAGCAGTACTTC

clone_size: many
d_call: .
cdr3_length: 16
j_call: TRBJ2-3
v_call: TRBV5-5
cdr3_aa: CASSPGQFGRPDTQYF
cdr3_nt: TGTGCCAGCAGCCCCGGACAGTTCGGGAGGCCAGATACGCAGTATTTT

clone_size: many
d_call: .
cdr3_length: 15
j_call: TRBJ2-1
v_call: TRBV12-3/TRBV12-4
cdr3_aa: CASSLIIGRGSEQFF
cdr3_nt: TGTGCCAGCAGTTTAATCATCGGCCGGGGATCCGAGCAGTTCTTC

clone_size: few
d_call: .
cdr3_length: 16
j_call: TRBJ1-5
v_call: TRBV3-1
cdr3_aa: CASSEGGLQGNQPQHF
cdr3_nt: TGTGCCAGCAGTGAGGGCGGGTTGCAGGGCAATCAGCCCCAGCATTTT

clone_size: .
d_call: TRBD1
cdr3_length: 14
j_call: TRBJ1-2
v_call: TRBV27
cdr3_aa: CASSGLDRNYGYTF
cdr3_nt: TGTGCCAGCAGTGGATTGGACAGGAACTATGGCTACACCTTC

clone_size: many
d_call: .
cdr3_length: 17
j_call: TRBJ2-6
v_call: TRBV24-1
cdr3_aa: CAAGSDYPKSGANVLTF
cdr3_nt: TGTGCCGCAGGATCGGACTACCCTAAATCTGGGGCCAACGTCCTGACTTTC

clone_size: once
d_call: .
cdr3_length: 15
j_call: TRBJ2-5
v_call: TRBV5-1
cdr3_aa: CASSLAGPSQETQYF
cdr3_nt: TGCGCCAGCAGCTTGGCCGGACCTTCCCAAGAGACCCAGTACTTC

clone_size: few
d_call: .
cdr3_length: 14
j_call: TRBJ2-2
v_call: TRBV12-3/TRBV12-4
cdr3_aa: CAATGGLSSGELFF
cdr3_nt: TGTGCCGCAACCGGAGGACTATCGAGCGGGGAGCTGTTTTTT

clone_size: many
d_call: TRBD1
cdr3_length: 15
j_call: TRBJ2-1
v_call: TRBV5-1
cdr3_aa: CASSLNRGSYNEQFF
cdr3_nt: TGCGCCAGCAGCTTGAACAGGGGTTCCTACAATGAGCAGTTCTTC

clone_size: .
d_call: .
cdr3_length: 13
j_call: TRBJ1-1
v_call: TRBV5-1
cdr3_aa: CASSLDGPTGAFF
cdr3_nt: TGCGCCAGCAGCTTGGACGGCCCCACGGGTGCTTTCTTT

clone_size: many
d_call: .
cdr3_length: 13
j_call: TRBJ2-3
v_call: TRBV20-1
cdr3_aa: CRAYIRERDTQYF
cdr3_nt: TGCAGAGCATACATCCGGGAAAGAGATACGCAGTATTTT

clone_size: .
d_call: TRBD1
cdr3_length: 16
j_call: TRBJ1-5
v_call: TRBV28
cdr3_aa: CASKSLETGDNQPQHF
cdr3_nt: TGTGCCAGCAAGTCCCTCGAGACAGGGGATAATCAGCCCCAGCATTTT

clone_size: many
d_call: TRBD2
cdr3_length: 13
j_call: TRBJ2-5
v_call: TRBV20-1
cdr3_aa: CSAPGLAQETQYF
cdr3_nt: TGCAGTGCTCCGGGACTAGCGCAAGAGACCCAGTACTTC

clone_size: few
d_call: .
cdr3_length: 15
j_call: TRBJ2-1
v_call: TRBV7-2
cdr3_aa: CASSLDRVPYNEQFF
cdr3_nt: TGTGCCAGCAGCTTAGATAGGGTACCTTACAATGAGCAGTTCTTC

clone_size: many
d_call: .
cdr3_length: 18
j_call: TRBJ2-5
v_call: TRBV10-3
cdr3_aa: CAISASLGHTKSAETQYF
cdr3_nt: TGTGCCATCAGTGCTTCGCTCGGACATACTAAGTCGGCGGAGACCCAGTACTTC

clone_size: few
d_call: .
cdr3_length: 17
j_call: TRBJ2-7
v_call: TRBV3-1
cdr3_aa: CASSLTVPGSSYNEQYF
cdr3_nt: TGTGCCAGCAGCCTAACAGTCCCAGGGAGCTCCTACAATGAGCAGTACTTC

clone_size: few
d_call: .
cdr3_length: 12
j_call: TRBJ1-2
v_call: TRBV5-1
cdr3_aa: CARLRSNYGYTF
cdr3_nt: TGCGCCAGACTCAGGAGTAACTATGGCTACACCTTC

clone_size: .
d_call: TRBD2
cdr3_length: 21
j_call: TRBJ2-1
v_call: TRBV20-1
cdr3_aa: CSAPSSFWLAGVDRSYNEQFF
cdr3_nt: TGCAGTGCTCCCTCCTCCTTCTGGTTAGCGGGAGTGGATAGGTCCTACAATGAGCAGTTCTTC

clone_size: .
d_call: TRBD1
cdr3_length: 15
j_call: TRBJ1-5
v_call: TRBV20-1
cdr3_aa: CSARGNRGGDQPQHF
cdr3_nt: TGCAGTGCTAGGGGAAACAGGGGAGGAGATCAGCCCCAGCATTTT

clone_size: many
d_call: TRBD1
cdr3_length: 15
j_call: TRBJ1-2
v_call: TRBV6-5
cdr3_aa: CASSRQGRSLYGYTF
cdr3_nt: TGTGCCAGCAGTCGACAGGGGAGGAGCCTCTATGGCTACACCTTC

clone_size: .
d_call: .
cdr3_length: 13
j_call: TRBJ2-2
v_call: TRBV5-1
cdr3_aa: CASSMNRGGELFF
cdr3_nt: TGCGCCAGCAGCATGAACAGAGGCGGGGAGCTGTTTTTT

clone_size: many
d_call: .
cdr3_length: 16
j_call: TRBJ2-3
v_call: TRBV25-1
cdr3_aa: CASSDWRALGTDTQYF
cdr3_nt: TGTGCCAGCAGTGATTGGAGGGCGTTGGGCACAGATACGCAGTATTTT

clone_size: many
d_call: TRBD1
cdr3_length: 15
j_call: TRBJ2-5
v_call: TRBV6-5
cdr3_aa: CASSYSPDRQETQYF
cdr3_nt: TGTGCCAGCAGTTATTCCCCGGACAGGCAAGAGACCCAGTACTTC

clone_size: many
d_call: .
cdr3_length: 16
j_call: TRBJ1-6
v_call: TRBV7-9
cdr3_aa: CASSFTLASYNSPLHF
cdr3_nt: TGTGCCAGCAGCTTTACCCTAGCCTCCTATAATTCACCCCTCCACTTT

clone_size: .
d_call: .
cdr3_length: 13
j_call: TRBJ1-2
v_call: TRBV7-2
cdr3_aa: CASSFGVDYGYTF
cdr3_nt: TGTGCCAGCAGCTTCGGGGTAGACTATGGCTACACCTTC

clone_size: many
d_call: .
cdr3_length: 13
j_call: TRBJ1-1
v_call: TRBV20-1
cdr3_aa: CSATWGSITEAFF
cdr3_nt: TGCAGTGCTACGTGGGGTTCGATCACTGAAGCTTTCTTT

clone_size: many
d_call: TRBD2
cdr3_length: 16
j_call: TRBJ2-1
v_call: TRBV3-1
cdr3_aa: CASSQRAAGGRGWKFF
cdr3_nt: TGTGCCAGCAGCCAACGGGCAGCGGGGGGCCGGGGGTGGAAGTTCTTC

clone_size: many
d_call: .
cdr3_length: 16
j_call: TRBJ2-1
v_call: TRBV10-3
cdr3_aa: CAISTGQSGLYNEQFF
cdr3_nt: TGTGCCATCAGTACAGGCCAGAGTGGCTTATACAATGAGCAGTTCTTC

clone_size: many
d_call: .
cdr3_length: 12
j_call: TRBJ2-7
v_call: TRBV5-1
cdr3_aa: CASSLEGYEQYF
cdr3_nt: TGCGCCAGCAGCTTGGAGGGGTACGAGCAGTACTTC